The sequence of this TCR beta chain was determined in a study of CD8 T cells in Susac syndrome. In germline, CDR1 is SGHTA, CDR2 FQGNSA. V lost 1 base and J 4 bases, leaving 7 bases between the germline ends. CDR3 length: 13 amino acids. When the RNA was reverse transcribed, random hexamers were used with an input of roughly 0.5 to 1 ug. TCRdb used MiXCR to reprocess the immunoSEQ multiplex PCR reads, holding one entry per CDR3 protein. The repertoire includes tens of thousands of distinct CDR3 sequences, over 90% of them detected once, and about 0.3% sits in the top ten. This sequence was found in a human donor in good health. Sequences were obtained from CD8+ T cells from PBMCs. The chain uses TRBV7-2 and TRBJ1-1, with D hard to call. CDR3 DNA: TGTGCCAGCAGCTTAGTGTGGGGCACTGAAGCTTTCTTT. This translates into CASSLVWGTEAFF.